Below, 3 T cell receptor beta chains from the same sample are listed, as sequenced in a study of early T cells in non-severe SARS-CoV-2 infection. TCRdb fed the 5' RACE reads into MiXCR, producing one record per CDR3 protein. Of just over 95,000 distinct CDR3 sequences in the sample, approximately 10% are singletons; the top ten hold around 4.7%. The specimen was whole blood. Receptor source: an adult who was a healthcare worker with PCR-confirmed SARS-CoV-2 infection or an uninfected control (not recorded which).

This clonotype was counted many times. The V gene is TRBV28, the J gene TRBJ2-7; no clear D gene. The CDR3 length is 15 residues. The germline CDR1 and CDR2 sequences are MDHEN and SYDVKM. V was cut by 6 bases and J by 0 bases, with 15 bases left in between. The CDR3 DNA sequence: TGTGCCAGCAGAGAGACTGGACGGCTCTCCTACGAGCAGTACTTC. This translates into CASRETGRLSYEQYF.

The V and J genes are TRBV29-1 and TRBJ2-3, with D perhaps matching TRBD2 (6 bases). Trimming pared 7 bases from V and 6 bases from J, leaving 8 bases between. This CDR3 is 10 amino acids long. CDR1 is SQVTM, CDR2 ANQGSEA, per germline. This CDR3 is CSGRADTQYF. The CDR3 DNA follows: TGCAGCGGGAGGGCGGATACGCAGTATTTT.

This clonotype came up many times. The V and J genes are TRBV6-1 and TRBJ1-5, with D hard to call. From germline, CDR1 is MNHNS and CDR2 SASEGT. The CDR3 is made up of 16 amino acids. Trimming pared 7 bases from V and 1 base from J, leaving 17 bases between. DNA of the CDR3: TGTGCCAGCATCGGCGACGTCGGTCTGAGCAATCAGCCCCAGCATTTT. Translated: CASIGDVGLSNQPQHF.